A single sample gave rise to the 25 T cell receptor beta chains below, sequenced in a study of blood T cell repertoires in COVID-19. Here immunoSEQ multiplex PCR was the method, and the copy in TCRdb shows in-frame clones only, minus some. The sample shows approximately 270,000 clones, 85% to 90% of them seen only once. Sequencing was performed on peripheral blood. All receptors derive from a man aged 25-45 years with acute or convalescent COVID-19.

The table lists this clone with a count of one. V is TRBV5-1 and J is TRBJ1-1, with D possibly TRBD1 on 5 matching bases. CDR1 and CDR2 from the germline V gene are SGHRS and YFSETQ. CDR3 length equals 13 residues. V was pared by 4 bases and J by 1 base, with 8 bases between. The CDR3: CASSIGENTEAFF. The DNA for the CDR3 is TGCGCCAGCAGCATAGGGGAGAACACTGAAGCTTTCTTT.

This chain's CDR3 is CASRQHGPRTGELFF. The CDR3 DNA follows: TGTGCCAGCAGACAACATGGCCCGAGGACCGGGGAGCTGTTTTTT. The rearrangement links TRBV5-8 to TRBJ2-2; D gene uncertain. The CDR3 totals 15 residues. The V gene's germline CDR1 is SGHTS and CDR2 YDEGEE. The germline V and J ends were trimmed by 5 bases and 5 bases, with 16 bases remaining between them.

The V call is TRBV6-6, the J call TRBJ2-7; D unclear. V lost 6 bases and J 3 bases, leaving 18 bases between the germline ends. Germline loops: CDR1 MNHNY, CDR2 SVGAGI (reference sequence). The CDR3 extends over 15 amino acids. The CDR3 DNA follows: TGTGCCAGCAGGAGCCTTGGGTTGCAGGACTACGAGCAGTACTTC. It is translated as CASRSLGLQDYEQYF.

The rearrangement links TRBV9 to TRBJ1-1; D is possibly TRBD1 (6 bases). The CDR3 runs 15 residues. The germline V and J ends were trimmed by 3 bases and 3 bases, with 15 bases remaining between them. Germline V gene sequence: CDR1 SGDLS, CDR2 YYNGEE. The CDR3 DNA is TGTGCCAGCAGCGCTACAGGGCTCGGATACACTGAAGCTTTCTTT. Its protein product is CASSATGLGYTEAFF.

CDR3 coding DNA: TGTGCCAGCAGCCCCCTCAGGGGAACTAATGAAAAACTGTTTTTT. Translation: CASSPLRGTNEKLFF. The rearrangement links TRBV7-6 to TRBJ1-4; D may be TRBD1 (6 bases). Trimming shortened V by 5 bases and J by 1 base, and 11 bases separated the two germline ends. Germline V gene lookup returns CDR1 SGHVS and CDR2 FNYEAQ. The CDR3 contains 15 residues.

The chain combines TRBV7-3 with TRBJ2-1; TRBD2 might be the D (6 bases). The CDR3 covers 14 residues. CDR1 and CDR2 (germline): SGHTA, FQGTGA. V lost 3 bases, J lost 8 bases, and 14 bases lay in between. Written as DNA, the CDR3 is TGTGCCAGCAGCTTGGGAGGCCCTTGGGATGAGCAGTTCTTC. Its protein product is CASSLGGPWDEQFF. The whole variable domain, filled in from reference TRBV7-3 and TRBJ2-1, reads GAGVSQTPSNKVTEKGKYVELRCDPISGHTALYWYRQSLGQGPEFLIYFQGTGAADDSGLPNDRFFAVRPEGSVSTLKIQRTERGDSAVYLCASSLGGPWDEQFFGPGTRLTVL.

The rearrangement links TRBV5-1 to TRBJ1-1; 7 positions match TRBD1. V lost 6 bases to trimming and J lost 2 bases; unmatched junction nucleotides: 7. The CDR3 is made up of 14 amino acids. Germline loops: CDR1 SGHRS, CDR2 YFSETQ. The CDR3 reads CASTFGTANTEAFF. CDR3 in DNA: TGCGCCAGCACCTTCGGGACAGCAAACACTGAAGCTTTCTTT.

J is TRBJ2-3 and V is TRBV28, with 9 bases matching TRBD2. CDR1 is MDHEN and CDR2 is SYDVKM in the germline V gene. With 5 bases clipped from V and 7 bases from J, the junction kept 10 bases outside the gene matches. The CDR3 runs to 15 residues. The CDR3 sequence: CASSNSGSMSNTQYF. Here the CDR3 DNA reads TGTGCCAGCAGTAATAGCGGGAGTATGTCAAATACGCAGTATTTT.

This clone was counted between two and nine times. The gene calls are TRBV30 and TRBJ2-1, with TRBD2 identical over 8 bases. The CDR3 is 12 amino acids. J was trimmed by 0 bases and V by 8 bases; bases with no gene match: 0. Per germline, CDR1 GTSNPN and CDR2 SVGIG (reference sequence). The CDR3 coding sequence is TGTGCCGGGACTAGCTCCTACAATGAGCAGTTCTTC. Its protein is CAGTSSYNEQFF.

The CDR3 spells CASSPDYDVNGYTF. In nucleotides, the CDR3 is TGTGCCAGCTCACCAGACTACGACGTTAATGGCTACACCTTC. The chain links TRBV18 to TRBJ1-2; D is unresolved. The CDR3 totals 14 residues. Germline V gene data show CDR1 as KGHSH and CDR2 as LQKENI. The V end was cut by 2 bases, the J end by 6 bases, with 13 bases between.

This clone was seen a single time. This sequence joins TRBV10-1 and TRBJ2-7, with 9 positions matching TRBD1. V was clipped by 8 bases and J by 6 bases; unmatched bases: 5. Per germline, CDR1 WNHNN and CDR2 SYGVQD (reference sequence). CDR3 length equals 12 residues. The CDR3 region is CASGDRVTEQYF. The CDR3 nucleotides are TGCGCCAGCGGGGACAGGGTCACCGAGCAGTACTTC.

The V gene is TRBV19, the J gene TRBJ1-5; D not resolved. The CDR3 spans 15 residues. Germline V gene data show CDR1 as LNHDA and CDR2 as SQIVND (reference sequence). Deletions cut 7 bases from V and 4 bases from J, with 17 bases between. The CDR3 sequence: CASNPRMGGNQPQHF. The CDR3 DNA sequence: TGTGCCAGTAACCCAAGGATGGGAGGGAATCAGCCCCAGCATTTT.

This chain links TRBV4-2 with TRBJ2-2; D perhaps matches TRBD1 (6 bases). Trimming took off 4 bases at V and 5 bases at J, with 17 bases between the two ends. Germline-derived CDR1 and CDR2 are LGHNA and YNFKEQ. The CDR3 has 16 amino acids. The CDR3 DNA reads TGTGCCAGCAGCCGCGTACAGGGCCTAGGGACCGGGGAGCTGTTTTTT. Encoded protein: CASSRVQGLGTGELFF.

In this sample, this clone turned up a few times. This sequence joins TRBV3-1 (or the pseudogene TRBV3-2) and TRBJ1-2; 9 nucleotides agree with TRBD1. V lost 6 bases to trimming and J lost 7 bases; unmatched junction nucleotides: 12. CDR1 LGHDT and CDR2 YNNKEL come from the germline V gene (reference sequence). CDR3 size: 15 residues. The CDR3, as DNA: TGTGCCAGCAGTCAGCATGGGACAGGGCGGGGTGGCTACACCTTC. Translation gives CASSQHGTGRGGYTF.

The chain recombines TRBV4-1 with TRBJ2-7, with TRBD1 as a possible D gene (8 bases). This CDR3 is 15 amino acids long. From germline, CDR1 is MGHRA and CDR2 YSYEKL. V was trimmed by 2 bases and J by 4 bases, leaving 15 bases between them. DNA of the CDR3: TGCGCCAGCAGCCAACCACAGGGGGGGAAGTACGAGCAGTACTTC. It is translated as CASSQPQGGKYEQYF.

The J gene is TRBJ2-1, the V gene TRBV18; 10 bases match TRBD1. V shed 6 bases, J shed 7 bases, and the junction held 9 bases outside the gene matches. Per germline, CDR1 KGHSH and CDR2 LQKENI. CDR3 length: 15 residues. In DNA form, the CDR3 reads TGTGCCAGCTCCACCTCGGACAGGGGGGGTAATGAGCAGTTCTTC. Amino acid sequence: CASSTSDRGGNEQFF.

Turning to this clone: The same CDR3 also results from other DNA sequences found in this sample. The chain links TRBV27 to TRBJ2-7; D unclear. Germline V gene data show CDR1 as MNHEY and CDR2 as SMNVEV (reference sequence). The CDR3 covers 11 residues. V dropped 6 bases and J dropped 1 base, with 4 bases sitting between them. The CDR3 sequence is CASSSSYEQYF. Here the CDR3 DNA reads TGTGCCAGCAGCTCGTCCTACGAGCAGTACTTC.

This clone was found once. The genes are TRBV5-6 and TRBJ1-5; 9 positions match TRBD1. Per the germline V gene, CDR1 is SGHDT and CDR2 is YYEEEE. The CDR3 runs 15 residues. J was trimmed by 0 bases and V by 4 bases; bases with no gene match: 2. Here the CDR3 reads CASSGQGSSNQPQHF. Written as DNA, the CDR3 is TGTGCCAGCAGCGGACAGGGGTCTAGCAATCAGCCCCAGCATTTT.

The chain combines TRBV27 with TRBJ2-6; 7 bases match TRBD1. The CDR3 sequence is 20 residues long. J lost 3 bases, V lost 5 bases, and 19 bases had no gene match. CDR1 and CDR2 (germline): MNHEY, SMNVEV (reference sequence). CDR3 residues: CASSPPPKSGRGYGANVLTF. The DNA for the CDR3 is TGTGCCAGCAGTCCCCCCCCCAAGAGTGGCAGGGGGTATGGGGCCAACGTCCTGACTTTC.

The chain recombines TRBV10-3 with TRBJ1-3; tentatively, D is TRBD1 (5 bases). The CDR3 is 13 residues long. Trimming took 8 bases from V and 1 from J, leaving 9 bases between them. Germline V CDR1 and CDR2: ENHRY, SYGVKD. CDR3 loop: CAIRGTSGNTIYF. The CDR3 nucleotides are TGTGCCATCCGGGGGACGTCTGGAAACACCATATATTTT.

This rearrangement joins TRBV5-6 to TRBJ1-5, with D possibly being TRBD1 (6 bases). The germline CDR1 and CDR2 sequences are SGHDT and YYEEEE. The CDR3 is 12 amino acids. V was clipped by 4 bases and J by 6 bases, with 8 bases between them. As DNA, the CDR3 is TGTGCCAGCAGCGTACAGGGTCAGCCCCAGCATTTT. Translating it yields CASSVQGQPQHF. The variable domain in full, with the rest retrieved from reference TRBV5-6 and TRBJ1-5, is DAGVTQSPTHLIKTRGQQVTLRCSPKSGHDTVSWYQQALGQGPQFIFQYYEEEERQRGNFPDRFSGHQFPNYSSELNVNALLLGDSALYLCASSVQGQPQHFGDGTRLSIL.

The chain couples TRBV30 to TRBJ2-1; 12 bases align to TRBD2. This CDR3 is built from 15 residues. The germline V gene has CDR1 GTSNPN and CDR2 SVGIG (reference sequence). Germline trimming cut 2 bases from V and 9 bases from J; bases unmatched to any gene: 8. As DNA, the CDR3 is TGTGCCTGGAGTAGTAGACTAGCGGGGGCGGTTGAGCAGTTCTTC. This encodes CAWSSRLAGAVEQFF.

The chain uses TRBV28 and TRBJ1-2; the D is unclear. In germline, CDR1 is MDHEN, CDR2 SYDVKM. The CDR3 sequence is 16 residues long. Trimming removed 3 bases at V and 4 bases at J, with 18 bases between. CDR3 nucleotide sequence: TGTGCCAGCAGTTTTGATCTTGAGACATGGTCCTATGGCTACACCTTC. Translation gives CASSFDLETWSYGYTF.

V is TRBV3-1 (or the pseudogene TRBV3-2) and J is TRBJ1-1; the D is unclear. The CDR3 is 11 residues long. The germline CDR1 and CDR2 sequences are LGHDT and YNNKEL (reference sequence). V lost 3 bases and J 8 bases, leaving 7 bases between the germline ends. The CDR3 loop is CASSHLFEAFF. CDR3 nucleotide sequence: TGTGCCAGCAGCCACCTGTTCGAAGCTTTCTTT.

The chain is built from TRBV20-1 and TRBJ2-7; TRBD2 matches at 9 bases. This CDR3 is built from 14 residues. The ends lost 3 bases at V and 0 bases at J; junction bases unmatched: 3. Germline V lookup: CDR1 DFQATT, CDR2 SNEGSKA (reference sequence). Here the CDR3 DNA reads TGCAGTGCTAGTGGTAGCGGGAGCTCCTACGAGCAGTACTTC. Encoded protein: CSASGSGSSYEQYF.